These 10 T cell receptor beta chains share one sample of origin, sequenced in a study of PD-1 blockade in classical Hodgkin lymphoma. Documented time point: cycle 4 day 1 (C4D1), after 6 weeks of nivolumab. Each patient relapsed following autologous stem cell transplantation, and prior brentuximab vedotin exposure differed. Some clones are missing from TCRdb's copy, which holds only in-frame ones; the method was immunoSEQ multiplex PCR. The sample has 25,000 to 35,000 clones, over 75% seen once. The specimen comprised peripheral blood mononuclear cells (PBMCs), sampled before the fourth cycle of nivolumab. Receptors originate from a human donor with classical Hodgkin lymphoma.

This chain uses TRBV18 with TRBJ2-5; TRBD2 is a possible D gene (6 bases). The germline V and J ends were trimmed by 5 bases and 7 bases, with 17 bases remaining between them. The CDR3 consists of 14 residues. The V gene's germline CDR1 is KGHSH and CDR2 LQKENI. The CDR3 nucleotides are TGTGCCAGCTCAAGCCGGGACTCCGGGGGGACCCAGTACTTC. Amino acids: CASSSRDSGGTQYF.

The V call is TRBV28, the J call TRBJ2-7, with 8 positions matching TRBD1. The ends lost 5 bases at V and 0 bases at J; junction bases unmatched: 9. The V gene's germline CDR1 is MDHEN and CDR2 SYDVKM. CDR3 length: 16 amino acids. The CDR3 DNA sequence: TGTGCCAGCAGTCCGGGGACAGGTTTGAGCTCCTACGAGCAGTACTTC. Its translation: CASSPGTGLSSYEQYF.

This clone was counted a single time. J is TRBJ2-7 and V is TRBV6-1; 9 bases line up with TRBD1. The germline V gene encodes CDR1 MNHNS and CDR2 SASEGT. Germline trimming cut 10 bases from V and 1 base from J; bases unmatched to any gene: 5. This CDR3 contains 13 residues. The CDR3: CATGQGLSYEQYF. CDR3 nucleotide sequence: TGTGCCACTGGACAGGGGCTATCCTACGAGCAGTACTTC.

The chain carries TRBV6-1 and TRBJ1-1; D might be TRBD1 (5 bases). This CDR3 has 15 residues. The germline V and J ends were trimmed by 6 bases and 2 bases, with 16 bases remaining between them. CDR1 and CDR2 from the germline V gene are MNHNS and SASEGT. The CDR3 DNA follows: TGTGCCAGCAGATTGACAGTGAGCTTCAACACTGAAGCTTTCTTT. This translates into CASRLTVSFNTEAFF.

This chain links TRBV29-1 with TRBJ2-3; D is undetermined. The CDR3 has 12 residues. The V end lost 3 bases, the J end lost 2 bases, and 6 bases lay between the germline ends. CDR1 is SQVTM, CDR2 ANQGSEA, per germline. The CDR3 coding sequence is TGCAGCGTTGATGTCACCACAGATACGCAGTATTTT. Translated, it gives CSVDVTTDTQYF.

This sequence joins TRBV11-3 and TRBJ2-1; 9 nucleotides agree with TRBD2. Germline CDR1 and CDR2: SGHNT and YENEEA. Trimming removed 0 bases from V and 6 bases from J; junction bases left unmatched: 9. The CDR3 is 17 residues long. The DNA of the CDR3 is TGTGCCAGCAGCTTAGATAGGGGGCTAGCGGGACGCAATGAGCAGTTCTTC. This gives the protein CASSLDRGLAGRNEQFF.

J is TRBJ2-1 and V is TRBV4-1, with D maybe TRBD2 (5 bases). Germline CDR1 is MGHRA and CDR2 is YSYEKL. The CDR3 runs to 14 residues. The germline V and J ends were trimmed by 2 bases and 5 bases, with 10 bases remaining between them. In DNA, the CDR3 is TGCGCCAGCAGCCAATCTCTAGCAAACAATGAGCAGTTCTTC. This codes for CASSQSLANNEQFF.

The chain joins TRBV19 to TRBJ2-3, with no clear D. This CDR3 comprises 11 residues. The germline V gene has CDR1 LNHDA and CDR2 SQIVND (reference sequence). Trimming cost V 5 bases and J 4 bases, with 4 bases left between them. CDR3 DNA: TGTGCCAGTAGTCGGGCAGATACGCAGTATTTT. Its translation: CASSRADTQYF.

This clone was counted only a few times. The chain links TRBV5-1 to TRBJ2-1, with D perhaps TRBD2 (5 bases). The CDR3 length is 16 residues. V lost 4 bases to trimming and J lost 6 bases, with 20 bases between them. CDR1 and CDR2 from the germline V gene are SGHRS and YFSETQ. CDR3 coding DNA: TGCGCCAGCAGCCTACTGACTACCTCGAGATCCAATGAGCAGTTCTTC. It codes for CASSLLTTSRSNEQFF. The complete variable domain, with remaining parts taken from reference TRBV5-1 and TRBJ2-1, reads KAGVTQTPRYLIKTRGQQVTLSCSPISGHRSVSWYQQTPGQGLQFLFEYFSETQRNKGNFPGRFSGRQFSNSRSEMNVSTLELGDSALYLCASSLLTTSRSNEQFFGPGTRLTVL.

Judged by abundance, this clone is medium-sized (0.01 to 0.1%). The chain carries TRBV28 and TRBJ1-1; no clear D. Germline V gene sequence: CDR1 MDHEN, CDR2 SYDVKM. The V and J ends lost 6 bases and 6 bases respectively, with 17 bases between them. CDR3 length: 14 residues. CDR3 sequence reads: CASREEYRNAEAFF. CDR3 sequence (DNA): TGTGCCAGCAGGGAGGAATACAGAAACGCTGAAGCTTTCTTT. The whole variable domain, filled in from reference TRBV28 and TRBJ1-1, reads DVKVTQSSRYLVKRTGEKVFLECVQDMDHENMFWYRQDPGLGLRLIYFSYDVKMKEKGDIPEGYSVSREKKERFSLILESASTNQTSMYLCASREEYRNAEAFFGQGTRLTVV.